This T cell receptor (beta chain) was profiled in a study of radiotherapy plus CTLA-4 blockade in lung cancer. The wider study: Objective responses were recorded in 15% to 20% of patients, with disease control recorded in around 30%.

Notes on the study in general: Radiotherapy with ipilimumab was followed by blood expansion of tumor-derived clones. Early clone dynamics of blood T cells, plus interferon-beta, reportedly predicted response best.

Focal radiation and CTLA-4 blockade (ipilimumab) were tested in chemo-refractory metastatic non-small-cell lung cancer patients. J was trimmed by 0 bases and V by 1 base; bases with no gene match: 5. Germline CDR1 is SGHDT and CDR2 is YYEEEE. The CDR3 has 18 amino acids. Produced via immunoSEQ multiplex PCR; TCRdb's table is partial and in-frame only. The sample consists of about 59,000 clones, 70% to 80% of them appearing once. This clone appeared once. Its antigen is not identified. Material: peripheral blood, obtained from a patient treated with radiotherapy plus ipilimumab. This sequence originates from a human donor with non-small cell lung cancer whose response to radiotherapy plus ipilimumab could not be evaluated. This chain uses TRBV5-6 with TRBJ1-3, with TRBD1 matching 12 bases. The CDR3 protein is CASSLPGTGGLSGNTIYF. CDR3 in DNA: TGTGCCAGCAGCTTGCCTGGGACAGGGGGCCTCTCTGGAAACACCATATATTTT.